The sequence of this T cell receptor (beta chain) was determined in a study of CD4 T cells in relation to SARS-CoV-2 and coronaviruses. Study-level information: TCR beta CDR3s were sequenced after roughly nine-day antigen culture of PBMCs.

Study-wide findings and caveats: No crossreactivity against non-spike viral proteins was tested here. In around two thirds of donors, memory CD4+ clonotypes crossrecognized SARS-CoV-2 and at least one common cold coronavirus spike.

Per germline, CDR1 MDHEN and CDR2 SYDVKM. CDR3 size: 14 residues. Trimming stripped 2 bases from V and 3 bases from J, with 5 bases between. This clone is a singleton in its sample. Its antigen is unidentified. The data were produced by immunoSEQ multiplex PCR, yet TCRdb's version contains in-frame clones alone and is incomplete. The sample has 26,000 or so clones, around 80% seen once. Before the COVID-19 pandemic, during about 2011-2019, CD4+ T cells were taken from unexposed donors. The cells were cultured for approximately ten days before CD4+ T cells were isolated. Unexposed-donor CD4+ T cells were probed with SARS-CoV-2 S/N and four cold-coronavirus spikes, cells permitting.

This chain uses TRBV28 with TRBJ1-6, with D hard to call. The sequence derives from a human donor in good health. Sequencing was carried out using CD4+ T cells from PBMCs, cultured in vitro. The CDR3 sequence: CASSLGLYNSPLHF. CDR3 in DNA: TGTGCCAGCAGTTTAGGGCTCTATAATTCACCCCTCCACTTT. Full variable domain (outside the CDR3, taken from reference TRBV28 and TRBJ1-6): DVKVTQSSRYLVKRTGEKVFLECVQDMDHENMFWYRQDPGLGLRLIYFSYDVKMKEKGDIPEGYSVSREKKERFSLILESASTNQTSMYLCASSLGLYNSPLHFGNGTRLTVT.